This T cell receptor beta chain was captured by sequencing in a study of T cells in Graves' hyperthyroidism and ophthalmopathy (dated by TCRdb to about 2019). About the study as a whole: Peripheral blood was sampled at the time of initial diagnosis, prior to any treatment. TCR Vbeta CDR3 sequencing of approximately 140 peripheral blood samples (over 40 ophthalmopathy, 75 hyperthyroidism and some 17 progressor patients) is reported in the paper. TCR V-J signatures able to tell the groups apart were searched for in a discovery cohort of 100 or so patients, of whom fewer than 45 had Graves' ophthalmopathy and roughly 57 had stable Graves' hyperthyroidism. Prospective prediction of ophthalmopathy was tested in an independent validation cohort of fewer than 20 hyperthyroidism patients and around 16 patients who later progressed to ophthalmopathy. Following sampling, methimazole starting at 30 mg daily was given to hyperthyroidism patients, and high-dose intravenous methylprednisolone was given to ophthalmopathy patients. The 95 to 100 discovery patients were randomly split 7:3 into training and test sets. In addition, the study compared T-cell repertoires in thyroid tissue and in blood from several Graves' hyperthyroidism patients.

The sample holds a few counts of this clonotype. Its recognized antigen is unknown. It has no much larger one-base neighbor in the sample; base qualities were not kept. What the authors observed across the whole study: Most expanded thyroid clonotypes (frequency above 0.001) were also detected in blood, suggesting blood repertoires may reflect thyroid immune responses. No statistical method was used to fix the sample size in advance, and group allocation was not hidden from the investigators. A 13 V-J signature model separated ophthalmopathy from stable hyperthyroidism, with around 91% sensitivity and approximately 81% specificity in cross-validation and 80%/75% in testing. During validation, the model predicted progression to ophthalmopathy a median of roughly 7.1 months ahead of onset, with almost 71% sensitivity and around 72% specificity.

Moderately to severely active disease, a Clinical Activity Score of at least 3, a NOSPECS grade of at least 4, and a duration under 3 months were present in ophthalmopathy patients. Patients with uncontrolled infections, other autoimmune diseases, pregnancy or lactation were excluded. Diagnoses were based on clinical symptoms, serum thyroxine and TRAb, thyroid ultrasound and orbital computed tomography. PBMCs were isolated from about 9 ml of fresh peripheral blood by Ficoll-Paque density gradient centrifugation. Total RNA was extracted using Trizol reagent, and RNA quality was assessed on an Agilent 2100 Bioanalyzer. Amplification of TCR beta CDR3 regions was carried out from RNA transcripts. A first-round RT-PCR of the TCR CDR3 used the HTBI primer set with the Qiagen OneStep RT-PCR kit. Libraries were constructed in a second round of multiplex PCR, after which size selection and purification were performed. Paired-end sequencing of the libraries was performed with 100 bp reads on an Illumina HiSeq2000. In the paper's pipeline: SOAPnuke was used to process the raw data, throwing out any read that contained adapters or uncalled bases, had a mean Phred below 15, or lacked an exact constant-primer or identifier match. High-quality paired reads were merged with COPE v1.2.5, and unique nucleotide sequences were defined as clonotypes. MiTCR v1.1 was used to align the clonotypes against IMGT TRBV, TRBD and TRBJ reference segments. Analysis was restricted to V-J combinations with a frequency above 0.0001, which covered roughly 99% of repertoires. The TCS score was defined as F50 (clonal expansion) divided by E x V (chaos), with BLOSUM62-based TCRdist calculated between CDR3 peptides within each V-J. Welch's t-statistics and random forest reduced some 510 V-J features to about 12, which were used in a naive Bayes classifier (R e1071). Starting from the raw public reads, TCRdb applied fastp trimming at Q25, assembled clones with MiXCR and retained in-frame beta chains. Rows with a matching CDR3 protein are joined into one entry that keeps the most common DNA and genes. The V and J calls here are based on TCRdb, not the publication. This sample gives approximately 600,000 distinct CDR3 sequences in total; 20% of them show up just once. The top ten hold under 35% of the sample.

V lost 2 bases and J lost 4 bases, and the count of bases not matched to a germline gene is 7. CDR1 and CDR2 are read off the germline V gene (reference sequence) as MNHEY and SMNVEV. The CDR3 sequence holds 16 residues, the cysteine and phenylalanine included. Just CDR3 DNA is preserved here, 48 bases in frame from base 1. The sequencing input was blood. Recombination connected TRBV27 to TRBJ1-5; 8 bases in between match TRBD1. The sequence derives from a man aged 25 to 40 with Graves' ophthalmopathy. Here is the DNA: TGTGCCAGCAGTTTAGACCCCGGACAGGGTAATCAGCCCCAGCATTTT. This gives the protein CASSLDPGQGNQPQHF.